A selection of T cell receptor beta chains follows, all from one sample in a study of blood T cell repertoires in COVID-19. Profiling relied on immunoSEQ multiplex PCR, and the TCRdb table lists in-frame clones only, not all of them. The data hold about 270,000 clones, with over 75% observed a single time. Sequencing was done on a sample of PBMCs or T cells enriched from blood (not recorded which). These receptors were obtained from a woman in her forties or fifties with acute COVID-19. CDR3s include the opening cysteine and the closing phenylalanine or tryptophan. Each record gives: D gene, V gene, clone size, J gene, CDR3 DNA, CDR3 protein. A D gene is named only where the DNA matches it firmly. Only some rows state a clone size, as once, few, many or a class for expanded clones.

D gene: -
V gene: TRBV3-1/TRBV3-2
clone size: -
J gene: TRBJ2-3
CDR3 DNA: TGTGCCAGCAGCCAAACAGTTTTAGATACGCAGTATTTT
CDR3 protein: CASSQTVLDTQYF

D gene: TRBD2
V gene: TRBV11-2
clone size: -
J gene: TRBJ2-3
CDR3 DNA: TGTGCCAGCAGCTTTGAACTAGCGGGGGGGCGTGAAGATACGCAGTATTTT
CDR3 protein: CASSFELAGGREDTQYF

D gene: -
V gene: TRBV19
clone size: -
J gene: TRBJ2-4
CDR3 DNA: TGTGCCAGTAGTAGCTCTGATCGGGGTTTTCTAGCCAAAAACATTCAGTACTTC
CDR3 protein: CASSSSDRGFLAKNIQYF

D gene: TRBD2
V gene: TRBV9
clone size: -
J gene: TRBJ2-7
CDR3 DNA: TGTGCCAGCAGCCCTGGACTAGCGGAAACCTACGAGCAGTACTTC
CDR3 protein: CASSPGLAETYEQYF

D gene: -
V gene: TRBV7-9
clone size: -
J gene: TRBJ1-2
CDR3 DNA: TGTGCCAGCAGCTTGGTGGGGCAGCGCGGTGGCTACACCTTC
CDR3 protein: CASSLVGQRGGYTF

D gene: TRBD1
V gene: TRBV6-6
clone size: -
J gene: TRBJ2-7
CDR3 DNA: TGTGCCAGCAGATTTTCGACGGGACAGGGATCCTACGAGCAGTACTTC
CDR3 protein: CASRFSTGQGSYEQYF

D gene: TRBD1
V gene: TRBV3-1/TRBV3-2
clone size: once
J gene: TRBJ1-6
CDR3 DNA: TGTGCCAGCAGCGGAGGACAGGGGGTTTCACCCCTCCACTTT
CDR3 protein: CASSGGQGVSPLHF

D gene: TRBD1
V gene: TRBV4-1
clone size: once
J gene: TRBJ2-7
CDR3 DNA: TGCGCCAGCAGCCAAGGACAGGGGGCAGACTACGAGCAGTACTTC
CDR3 protein: CASSQGQGADYEQYF

D gene: TRBD1
V gene: TRBV30
clone size: -
J gene: TRBJ2-1
CDR3 DNA: TGTGCCTGGAGTGCGGGACAGCTTTCCTACAATGAGCAGTTCTTC
CDR3 protein: CAWSAGQLSYNEQFF

D gene: TRBD2
V gene: TRBV14
clone size: -
J gene: TRBJ2-1
CDR3 DNA: TGTGCCAGCAGCCTTTATAGCGGGGGGGCTTCCTACAATGAGCAGTTCTTC
CDR3 protein: CASSLYSGGASYNEQFF

D gene: TRBD1
V gene: TRBV5-1
clone size: -
J gene: TRBJ1-6
CDR3 DNA: TGCGCCAGCAGCTTGGGGGACAGGGGCCCCCTAGGGAATTCACCCCTCCACTTT
CDR3 protein: CASSLGDRGPLGNSPLHF

D gene: TRBD1
V gene: TRBV5-6
clone size: few
J gene: TRBJ2-3
CDR3 DNA: TGTGCCAGCAGCTCTCAAGGGGGCTCGGGAGATACGCAGTATTTT
CDR3 protein: CASSSQGGSGDTQYF

D gene: -
V gene: TRBV6-5
clone size: -
J gene: TRBJ1-2
CDR3 DNA: TGTGCCAGCACCATGGACTACACGATATCGTATGGCTACACCTTC
CDR3 protein: CASTMDYTISYGYTF

D gene: TRBD1
V gene: TRBV30
clone size: -
J gene: TRBJ1-1
CDR3 DNA: TGTGCCTGGACCACAGGGGGCGCGGACACTGAAGCTTTCTTT
CDR3 protein: CAWTTGGADTEAFF

D gene: -
V gene: TRBV14
clone size: -
J gene: TRBJ2-1
CDR3 DNA: TGTGCCAGCAGCCATCCCTCGGGGGTAAATGAGCAGTTCTTC
CDR3 protein: CASSHPSGVNEQFF

D gene: TRBD1
V gene: TRBV7-9
clone size: -
J gene: TRBJ2-7
CDR3 DNA: TGTGCCAGCAGCGCCGGGACAGACTACGAGCAGTACTTC
CDR3 protein: CASSAGTDYEQYF

D gene: -
V gene: TRBV5-1
clone size: few
J gene: TRBJ1-5
CDR3 DNA: TGCGCCAGCAGCTTGGAGGAGAATCAGCCCCAGCATTTT
CDR3 protein: CASSLEENQPQHF

D gene: TRBD2
V gene: TRBV29-1
clone size: -
J gene: TRBJ2-1
CDR3 DNA: TGCAGCGTTGAGCAGACTAGCGGGGGGATTCATGAGCAGTTCTTC
CDR3 protein: CSVEQTSGGIHEQFF

D gene: TRBD1
V gene: TRBV7-2
clone size: -
J gene: TRBJ1-2
CDR3 DNA: TGTGCCAGCAGCTCGGGACAGCCGAACTATGGCTACACCTTC
CDR3 protein: CASSSGQPNYGYTF

D gene: TRBD1
V gene: TRBV6-6
clone size: -
J gene: TRBJ2-3
CDR3 DNA: TGTGCCAGCAGTTCGTACAGGGGGAAGTTAACAGATACGCAGTATTTT
CDR3 protein: CASSSYRGKLTDTQYF

D gene: TRBD1
V gene: TRBV6-2/TRBV6-3
clone size: once
J gene: TRBJ1-2
CDR3 DNA: TGTGCCAGCAGTTCCGGGACAGGGAATTCACAGGACTATGGCTACACCTTC
CDR3 protein: CASSSGTGNSQDYGYTF

D gene: TRBD1
V gene: TRBV9
clone size: -
J gene: TRBJ1-1
CDR3 DNA: TGTGCCAGCAGCCAACAGGGGGAAGGAACTGAAGCTTTCTTT
CDR3 protein: CASSQQGEGTEAFF

D gene: -
V gene: TRBV6-6
clone size: -
J gene: TRBJ1-4
CDR3 DNA: TGTGCCAGCAGTTACGGGGCGTCCCTGGAGGAAAAACTGTTTTTT
CDR3 protein: CASSYGASLEEKLFF

D gene: -
V gene: TRBV19
clone size: -
J gene: TRBJ1-1
CDR3 DNA: TGTGCCAGCAACAGGTTTTTGAACACTGAAGCTTTCTTT
CDR3 protein: CASNRFLNTEAFF

D gene: TRBD2
V gene: TRBV11-3
clone size: many
J gene: TRBJ2-1
CDR3 DNA: TGTGCCAGCAGTCCGACCGGGGGGGCGTACAATGAGCAGTTCTTC
CDR3 protein: CASSPTGGAYNEQFF

D gene: TRBD1
V gene: TRBV5-1
clone size: -
J gene: TRBJ1-2
CDR3 DNA: TGCGCCACCAATCCGGGACAGACTAACTATGGCTACACCTTC
CDR3 protein: CATNPGQTNYGYTF

D gene: TRBD1
V gene: TRBV30
clone size: -
J gene: TRBJ1-1
CDR3 DNA: TGTGCCTTTATGGGACAGATGAACACTGAAGCTTTCTTT
CDR3 protein: CAFMGQMNTEAFF

D gene: -
V gene: TRBV6-6
clone size: -
J gene: TRBJ2-1
CDR3 DNA: TGTGCCAGCAGTACTCATAACCCTACCGCCGAGCAGTTCTTC
CDR3 protein: CASSTHNPTAEQFF

D gene: -
V gene: TRBV6-5
clone size: -
J gene: TRBJ1-6
CDR3 DNA: TGTGCCAGCAGTTACTCGCGGGATCCCTCACCCCTCCACTTT
CDR3 protein: CASSYSRDPSPLHF

D gene: TRBD2
V gene: TRBV19
clone size: few
J gene: TRBJ2-1
CDR3 DNA: TGTGCCAGTAGTAGAAAGCGGGGGGGCACCGATGAGCAGTTCTTC
CDR3 protein: CASSRKRGGTDEQFF

D gene: TRBD1
V gene: TRBV5-1
clone size: once
J gene: TRBJ1-3
CDR3 DNA: TGCGCCAGCAGCTCCAGGGGGCCGGACTCTGGAAACACCATATATTTT
CDR3 protein: CASSSRGPDSGNTIYF

D gene: TRBD1
V gene: TRBV6-2/TRBV6-3
clone size: -
J gene: TRBJ2-6
CDR3 DNA: TGTGCCAGCAGTTACGGACAGGCTGGGGCCAACGTCCTGACTTTC
CDR3 protein: CASSYGQAGANVLTF

D gene: -
V gene: TRBV6-5
clone size: -
J gene: TRBJ1-2
CDR3 DNA: TGTGCCAGCAGCCCGGACAGATTCTTTAACTATGGCTACACCTTC
CDR3 protein: CASSPDRFFNYGYTF

D gene: -
V gene: TRBV10-2
clone size: -
J gene: TRBJ1-3
CDR3 DNA: TGCGCCAGCACCGATGAGGGATGGGGAAACACCATATATTTT
CDR3 protein: CASTDEGWGNTIYF

D gene: TRBD1
V gene: TRBV19
clone size: -
J gene: TRBJ1-2
CDR3 DNA: TGTGCCAGTAGTATCGAGACAGGGGCCAACTATGGCTACACCTTC
CDR3 protein: CASSIETGANYGYTF

D gene: -
V gene: TRBV5-1
clone size: once
J gene: TRBJ1-2
CDR3 DNA: TGCGCCAGCAGCTTGTTCGACACCACCTATGGCTACACCTTC
CDR3 protein: CASSLFDTTYGYTF

D gene: TRBD1
V gene: TRBV29-1
clone size: -
J gene: TRBJ2-7
CDR3 DNA: TGCAGCGTTGCCCAGGGGGCTGGGTCCTACGAGCAGTACTTC
CDR3 protein: CSVAQGAGSYEQYF

D gene: -
V gene: TRBV5-1
clone size: once
J gene: TRBJ1-5
CDR3 DNA: TGCGCCAGCAGCTTGGTAGAGGGTCAGCCCCAGCATTTT
CDR3 protein: CASSLVEGQPQHF

D gene: TRBD1
V gene: TRBV19
clone size: -
J gene: TRBJ1-4
CDR3 DNA: TGTGCCAGTAGGGAACGGACAGGACCTAATGAAAAACTGTTTTTT
CDR3 protein: CASRERTGPNEKLFF

D gene: -
V gene: TRBV6-5
clone size: -
J gene: TRBJ2-3
CDR3 DNA: TGTGCCAGCAGTTACGACGGAGGGAAGGATACGCAGTATTTT
CDR3 protein: CASSYDGGKDTQYF

D gene: -
V gene: TRBV18
clone size: -
J gene: TRBJ1-4
CDR3 DNA: TGTGCCAGCTCACCCCTCCTTGCAACTAATGAAAAACTGTTTTTT
CDR3 protein: CASSPLLATNEKLFF

D gene: -
V gene: TRBV27
clone size: -
J gene: TRBJ2-7
CDR3 DNA: TGTGCCAGCAGACCGCCGCCAGGGGTGGGAGAGCAGTACTTC
CDR3 protein: CASRPPPGVGEQYF

D gene: -
V gene: TRBV5-1
clone size: -
J gene: TRBJ1-4
CDR3 DNA: TGCGCCAGCAGCCCGACGGACTGGGGTGAAAAACTGTTTTTT
CDR3 protein: CASSPTDWGEKLFF

D gene: TRBD2
V gene: TRBV7-2
clone size: -
J gene: TRBJ2-1
CDR3 DNA: TGTGCCAGCAGCCTAATACTAGCGGGGGTGATTGAGCAGTTCTTC
CDR3 protein: CASSLILAGVIEQFF

D gene: TRBD1
V gene: TRBV19
clone size: -
J gene: TRBJ1-2
CDR3 DNA: TGTGCCAGTAGTATTCGGACAGGGGCCGGCTACACCTTC
CDR3 protein: CASSIRTGAGYTF

D gene: -
V gene: TRBV13
clone size: many
J gene: TRBJ1-2
CDR3 DNA: TGTGCCAGCACGAGGAGCTATGGCTACACCTTC
CDR3 protein: CASTRSYGYTF

D gene: TRBD2
V gene: TRBV19
clone size: -
J gene: TRBJ2-3
CDR3 DNA: TGTGCCAGTAGTATAGCGGGGGGATACACAGATACGCAGTATTTT
CDR3 protein: CASSIAGGYTDTQYF

D gene: -
V gene: TRBV10-3
clone size: -
J gene: TRBJ1-4
CDR3 DNA: TGTGCCATCAGTGCTTGGCGGGGTGCAACTAATGAAAAACTGTTTTTT
CDR3 protein: CAISAWRGATNEKLFF

D gene: -
V gene: TRBV30
clone size: -
J gene: TRBJ2-7
CDR3 DNA: TGTGCCTGGAGTCGAGGGCCCGATAGTTCCTACGAGCAGTACTTC
CDR3 protein: CAWSRGPDSSYEQYF

D gene: -
V gene: TRBV7-2
clone size: -
J gene: TRBJ1-3
CDR3 DNA: TGTGCCAGCAGCCCAGACTCCTCTGGAAACACCATATATTTT
CDR3 protein: CASSPDSSGNTIYF

D gene: TRBD1
V gene: TRBV7-9
clone size: few
J gene: TRBJ1-5
CDR3 DNA: TGTGCCAGCAGCCCGGGACAGACGGATCAGCCCCAGCATTTT
CDR3 protein: CASSPGQTDQPQHF

D gene: TRBD2
V gene: TRBV9
clone size: -
J gene: TRBJ2-7
CDR3 DNA: TGTGCCAGCAGCGTAGCCGGGGGGACCTACGAGCAGTACTTC
CDR3 protein: CASSVAGGTYEQYF

D gene: -
V gene: TRBV30
clone size: -
J gene: TRBJ2-5
CDR3 DNA: TGTGCCTGGAGGCACGGGGGAGTAGGTCAAGAGACCCAGTACTTC
CDR3 protein: CAWRHGGVGQETQYF

D gene: TRBD1
V gene: TRBV14
clone size: -
J gene: TRBJ1-2
CDR3 DNA: TGTGCCAGCAGCCAAGAAGACAGGGCGGGAGGCTACACCTTC
CDR3 protein: CASSQEDRAGGYTF

D gene: -
V gene: TRBV6-6
clone size: -
J gene: TRBJ1-2
CDR3 DNA: TGTGCCAGCAGGTCAGGTGGGCAGGGCTATGGCTACACCTTC
CDR3 protein: CASRSGGQGYGYTF

D gene: TRBD1
V gene: TRBV4-2
clone size: -
J gene: TRBJ1-1
CDR3 DNA: TGTGCCAGCAGCCAAGCGGGACAGGCGAACACTGAAGCTTTCTTT
CDR3 protein: CASSQAGQANTEAFF

D gene: -
V gene: TRBV3-1/TRBV3-2
clone size: -
J gene: TRBJ2-3
CDR3 DNA: TGTGCCAGCAGCCAAGAGCACAGGGTGGAGGATACGCAGTATTTT
CDR3 protein: CASSQEHRVEDTQYF